Listed below are T cell receptor beta chains from one sample, sequenced in a study of blood T cell repertoires in COVID-19. Measured with immunoSEQ multiplex PCR; TCRdb has only the in-frame clones, and not every one. The sample includes some 180,000 clones, more than 70% of them seen just once. The sample comprised PBMCs or T cells enriched from blood (not recorded which). These receptors were collected from a middle-aged man who had recovered from COVID-19. Each CDR3 is given with its conserved first and last residue. Fields, in order: D gene, J gene, clone size, V gene, CDR3 protein, CDR3 DNA. D genes are given only for firm matches. Rows give clone size only sometimes, using once, few, many, or a class for an expanded clone.

TRBD1	TRBJ1-5	.	TRBV11-3	CAFLTGTGGRPQHF	TGTGCCTTCTTGACCGGGACAGGGGGCAGGCCCCAGCATTTT
TRBD2	TRBJ2-3	.	TRBV30	CAWGPVSGIKGTQYF	TGTGCCTGGGGGCCCGTAAGCGGGATAAAGGGTACGCAGTATTTT
TRBD1	TRBJ1-1	many	TRBV7-3	CASSFLRTGGVYAFF	TGTGCCAGCAGCTTTCTTAGGACAGGGGGCGTATATGCTTTCTTT
.	TRBJ1-2	few	TRBV5-4	CASSLVLTDPFTF	TGTGCCAGCAGCTTGGTGTTGACAGACCCTTTCACCTTC
TRBD1	TRBJ1-2	once	TRBV28	CALRQGVGYGYTF	TGTGCTCTCAGACAGGGAGTGGGCTATGGCTACACCTTC
TRBD1	TRBJ1-2	.	TRBV24-1	CATSDLGQENGYTF	TGTGCCACCAGTGATTTGGGACAGGAGAATGGCTACACCTTC
TRBD1	TRBJ1-2	once	TRBV24-1	CATSDRGNYGYTF	TGTGCCACCAGTGACAGGGGGAACTATGGCTACACCTTC
.	TRBJ1-2	.	TRBV5-1	CASSLNRANYGYTF	TGCGCCAGCAGCTTGAACAGGGCTAACTATGGCTACACCTTC
.	TRBJ2-1	.	TRBV9	CASSARDFLNDNEQFF	TGTGCCAGCAGCGCCAGGGACTTCCTTAACGACAATGAGCAGTTCTTC
.	TRBJ1-3	few	TRBV4-1	CASSQEQSFSGNTIYF	TGCGCCAGCAGCCAGGAGCAGTCATTCTCTGGAAACACCATATATTTT
TRBD2	TRBJ2-3	.	TRBV10-1	CASRPGLGTDTQYF	TGCGCCAGTCGGCCGGGACTAGGCACAGATACGCAGTATTTT
.	TRBJ2-7	once	TRBV6-5	CASSYSSRGHEQYF	TGTGCCAGCAGTTACTCGTCCAGGGGACACGAGCAGTACTTC
.	TRBJ2-7	few	TRBV2	CASSGALAIYEQYF	TGTGCCAGCAGTGGGGCCCTAGCGATCTACGAGCAGTACTTC
TRBD1	TRBJ2-2	.	TRBV6-6	CASQGQSNTGELFF	TGTGCCAGCCAGGGACAGTCGAACACCGGGGAGCTGTTTTTT
.	TRBJ1-6	few	TRBV5-1	CASRGATLHF	TGCGCCAGCAGAGGGGCCACCCTCCACTTT
.	TRBJ1-2	once	TRBV5-1	CASSLGDNSYGYTF	TGCGCCAGCAGCTTGGGAGATAATAGCTATGGCTACACCTTC
TRBD1	TRBJ2-3	.	TRBV5-4	CASSRPGQGVADTQYF	TGTGCCAGCAGCCGCCCGGGACAGGGAGTTGCGGATACGCAGTATTTT
.	TRBJ1-1	.	TRBV13	CASSRVNTEAFF	TGTGCCAGCAGCCGGGTGAACACTGAAGCTTTCTTT
TRBD1	TRBJ1-4	.	TRBV7-6	CASSTTGAINEKLFF	TGTGCCAGCAGCACCACAGGGGCAATTAATGAAAAACTGTTTTTT
TRBD2	TRBJ2-1	few	TRBV19	CASSIVAGGPGGEQFF	TGTGCCAGTAGTATTGTAGCGGGAGGGCCTGGGGGTGAGCAGTTCTTC
TRBD1	TRBJ1-1	.	TRBV27	CASSPLGQTRNTEAFF	TGTGCCAGCAGTCCCCTGGGACAGACCAGGAACACTGAAGCTTTCTTT
.	TRBJ2-7	.	TRBV28	CASSLVGASVLFQQYF	TGTGCCAGCAGTTTAGTAGGGGCTAGCGTTTTGTTCCAGCAGTACTTC
.	TRBJ1-1	.	TRBV3-1/TRBV3-2	CASSQVSGNTEAFF	TGTGCCAGCAGCCAAGTATCCGGGAACACTGAAGCTTTCTTT
.	TRBJ2-7	.	TRBV9	CASSVTPTPYEQYF	TGTGCCAGCAGCGTAACCCCGACACCCTACGAGCAGTACTTC
.	TRBJ2-1	.	TRBV24-1	CATSGQYNEQFF	TGTGCCACCAGCGGACAGTACAATGAGCAGTTCTTC
.	TRBJ1-2	.	TRBV28	CASSPSGGSYGYTF	TGTGCCAGCAGTCCCTCGGGAGGCAGCTATGGCTACACCTTC